This T cell receptor beta chain was recorded in a study of radiotherapy plus CTLA-4 blockade in lung cancer. Clones were sequenced by immunoSEQ multiplex PCR, and TCRdb holds only the in-frame ones, with some missing. The sample includes tens of thousands of clones, 70% to 75% of them seen just once. This clone was counted only a few times. The sample was peripheral blood, taken from a patient treated with radiotherapy plus ipilimumab. This sequence originates from a human donor with non-small cell lung cancer whose response to radiotherapy plus ipilimumab could not be evaluated.

DNA of the CDR3: TGTGCCAGTAGTACAGGACAGGGGCAACCCTACGAGCAGTACTTC. Translation gives CASSTGQGQPYEQYF. V is TRBV19 and J is TRBJ2-7; TRBD1 agrees at 9 bases. Per germline, CDR1 LNHDA and CDR2 SQIVND (reference sequence). The CDR3 consists of 15 residues. V lost 4 bases, J lost 2 bases, and 6 bases stayed unmatched.